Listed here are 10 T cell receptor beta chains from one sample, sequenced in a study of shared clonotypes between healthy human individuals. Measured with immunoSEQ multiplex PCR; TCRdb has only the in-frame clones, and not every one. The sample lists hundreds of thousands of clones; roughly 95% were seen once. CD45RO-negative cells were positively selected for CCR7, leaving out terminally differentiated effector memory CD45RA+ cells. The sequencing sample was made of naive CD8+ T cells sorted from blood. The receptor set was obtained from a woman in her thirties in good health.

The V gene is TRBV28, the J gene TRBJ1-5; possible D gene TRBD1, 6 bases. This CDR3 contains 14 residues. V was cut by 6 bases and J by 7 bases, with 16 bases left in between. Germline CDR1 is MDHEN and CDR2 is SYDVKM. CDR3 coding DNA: TGTGCCAGCAGGGGACCCGGGGGCGGCCAGCCCCAGCATTTT. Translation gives CASRGPGGGQPQHF.

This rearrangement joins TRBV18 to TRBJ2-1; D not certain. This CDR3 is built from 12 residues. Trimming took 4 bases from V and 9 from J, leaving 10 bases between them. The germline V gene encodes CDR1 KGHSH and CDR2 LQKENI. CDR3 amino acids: CASSLSGAEQFF. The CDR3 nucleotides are TGTGCCAGCTCACTTTCGGGTGCTGAGCAGTTCTTC.

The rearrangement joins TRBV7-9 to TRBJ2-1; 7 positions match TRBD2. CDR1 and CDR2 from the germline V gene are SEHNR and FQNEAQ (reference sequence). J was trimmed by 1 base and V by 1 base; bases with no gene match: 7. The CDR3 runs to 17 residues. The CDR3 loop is CASSLGGGSMSYNEQFF. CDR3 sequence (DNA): TGTGCCAGCAGCTTAGGTGGCGGGAGCATGTCCTACAATGAGCAGTTCTTC. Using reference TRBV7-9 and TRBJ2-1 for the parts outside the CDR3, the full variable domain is DTGVSQNPRHKITKRGQNVTFRCDPISEHNRLYWYRQTLGQGPEFLTYFQNEAQLEKSRLLSDRFSAERPKGSFSTLEIQRTEQGDSAMYLCASSLGGGSMSYNEQFFGPGTRLTVL.

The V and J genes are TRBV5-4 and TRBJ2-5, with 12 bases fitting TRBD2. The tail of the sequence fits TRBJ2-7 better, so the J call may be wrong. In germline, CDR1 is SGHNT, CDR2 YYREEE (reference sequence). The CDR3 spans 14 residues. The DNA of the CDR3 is TGTGCCAGCAGCTGGCTAGCGGGAGGGCTCGAGCAGTACTTC. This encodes CASSWLAGGLEQYF.

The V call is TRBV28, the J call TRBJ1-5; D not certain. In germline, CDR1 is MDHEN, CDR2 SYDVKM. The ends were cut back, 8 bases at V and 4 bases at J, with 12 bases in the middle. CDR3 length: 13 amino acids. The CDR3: CASVERGNQPQHF. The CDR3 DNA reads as TGTGCCAGCGTCGAGCGGGGAAATCAGCCCCAGCATTTT.

The CDR3 DNA reads as TGTGCCATCAGGGATAGTGGAACCGGGGAGCTGTTTTTT. Protein sequence: CAIRDSGTGELFF. V gene TRBV10-3 combines with J gene TRBJ2-2; D is ambiguous. Germline values: CDR1 ENHRY, CDR2 SYGVKD. Between the trimmed V and J ends, which lost 6 bases and 5 bases, there was a span of 10 bases. The CDR3 is 13 residues long.

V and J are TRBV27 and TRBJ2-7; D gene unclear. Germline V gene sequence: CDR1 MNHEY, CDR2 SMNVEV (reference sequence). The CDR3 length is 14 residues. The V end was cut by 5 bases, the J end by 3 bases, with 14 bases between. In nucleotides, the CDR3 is TGTGCCAGCAGTCTGGCTATTGGGTACTACGAGCAGTACTTC. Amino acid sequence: CASSLAIGYYEQYF.

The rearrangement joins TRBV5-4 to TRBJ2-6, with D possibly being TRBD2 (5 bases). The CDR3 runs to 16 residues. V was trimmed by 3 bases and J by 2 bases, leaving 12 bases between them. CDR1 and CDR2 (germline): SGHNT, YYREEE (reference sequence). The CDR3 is CASSSSTSAGANVLTF. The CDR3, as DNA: TGTGCCAGCAGCTCCTCAACTAGTGCTGGGGCCAACGTCCTGACTTTC.

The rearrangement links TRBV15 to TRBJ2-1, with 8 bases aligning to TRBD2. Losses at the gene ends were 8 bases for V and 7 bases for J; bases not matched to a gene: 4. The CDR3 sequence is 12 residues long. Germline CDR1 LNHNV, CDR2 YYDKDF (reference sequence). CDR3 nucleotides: TGTGCCACCGATAGCGGGAAAAATGAGCAGTTCTTC. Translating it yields CATDSGKNEQFF.

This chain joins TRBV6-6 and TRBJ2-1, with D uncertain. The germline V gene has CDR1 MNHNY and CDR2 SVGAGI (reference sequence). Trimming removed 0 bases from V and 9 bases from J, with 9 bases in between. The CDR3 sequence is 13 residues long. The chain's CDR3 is CASSYSKSIEQFF. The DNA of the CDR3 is TGTGCCAGCAGTTACTCGAAGAGCATTGAGCAGTTCTTC.